This TCR beta chain was documented in a study of T cell repertoires in cytomegalovirus infection (dated by TCRdb to the late 2010s). In terms of the full investigation: Recently identified HLA-C-restricted CMV epitopes, whose presentation resists viral immunomodulation, were targeted by peptide stimulations together with well-studied HLA-B-restricted epitopes. Donor HLA type was relevant to the analysis, as public TCR beta signatures indicated carriage of CMV infection together with the matching HLA type. Points the paper makes about the study in general: Cumulative frequency of public TCR beta family members discriminated carriers of CMV infection plus the relevant HLA type in this cohort and an independent roughly 350-donor cohort. The ex vivo response was dominated by HLA-C-restricted CMV-specific TCR beta clonotypes, and the single most frequent clonotype in two of eight donors was supplied by these HLA-C-restricted clonotypes.

For this clonotype: Its antigen is unknown. Base qualities are not recorded, but no much larger clone differs from it by a single base.

The germline V gene (reference sequence) specifies LNHDA as CDR1 and SQIVND as CDR2. At the junction V is shortened by 3 bases and J by 1 base; bases outside the gene matches: 1. The CDR3 measures 15 amino acids from cysteine to phenylalanine. Kept here is only the CDR3 DNA, which spans 45 bases and is read in frame from base 1. Sequencing used an Illumina HiSeq 1500. The public reads were reanalyzed by TCRdb: fastp trimming at Q25, MiXCR alignment, in-frame beta chains only. Rows with one shared CDR3 protein collapse into an entry with the most common genes and DNA. This sample has around 200,000 distinct CDR3 sequences in its table, and approximately 40% of those were observed once. Together, the top ten hold 55% to 60% of the sample. The label giving this sample's treatment or condition can be read as: in vitro stimulation with specific CMV peptide epitopes to enrich CMV-specific T cells.

The specimen comprised CD8+ T cells from cultured PBMCs, sampled from culture after CMV antigen stimulation. The chain uses TRBV19 and TRBJ2-5; 11 bases in between match TRBD2. The TCR comes from a human donor in good health (CMV status not recorded). Some clones in this sample may be carry-over from other donors' samples. In nucleotides, the sequence is TGTGCCAGTAGTATTGGGACTAGCGGCCAAGAGACCCAGTACTTC. Translation gives CASSIGTSGQETQYF. Joined to the reference TRBV19 and TRBJ2-5 proteins, this CDR3 gives the full variable domain: DGGITQSPKYLFRKEGQNVTLSCEQNLNHDAMYWYRQDPGQGLRLIYYSQIVNDFQKGDIAEGYSVSREKKESFPLTVTSAQKNPTAFYLCASSIGTSGQETQYFGPGTRLLVL.